The present TCR beta chain was sequenced within a study of blood T cells in healthy people across ages (dated by TCRdb to the mid-2010s). A note on the overall study: Template switching captured roughly one uniquely barcoded TCR beta cDNA molecule per two T cells in model experiments. To avoid experimental bias, donors of different ages were spread randomly across the sequencing lanes. The study analyzed two additional independent replicas of 1 million unique cDNA reads from the same blood draw for two donors, one aged 18 to 29 and one aged 80 or older. Age-related changes in TCR beta repertoire diversity were measured in the study by deep sequencing normalized with unique cDNA molecular identifiers. Donors were grouped into four age groups: young (average 16 years), middle-aged (roughly 38), aged (62) and long-lived (82). The paper as a whole reports these results and caveats: Bulk unsorted PBMC profiling prevented conclusive comparison of naive and antigen-experienced compartments. The CMV infection status of donors was not known, potentially confounding age-related changes in expanded clonotypes. Observed TCR beta diversity per million T cells fell roughly linearly with age, and a significant reduction was already apparent by age roughly 40. Observed TCR beta diversity correlated strongly with the percentage of naive T cells measured by flow cytometry. Compared with the aged group, more naive CD4+ T cells, fewer expanded clones and increased TCR diversity were shown by the long-lived group, suggesting age selection. Total diversity estimates from one million sequenced T cells were considered lower bounds and underestimates.

Only one count was recorded for this clonotype. Its antigen is not yet known. No base-level quality is on record; no much larger clone is a single base apart. Donors were a few dozen systemically healthy Caucasian individuals from Russia aged roughly 6 to 100 years. Each donor gave ten milliliters of peripheral blood, collected into EDTA-treated Vacutainer tubes. PBMCs were isolated by Ficoll-Paque density-gradient centrifugation, with at least 6 million obtained per sample. Total RNA, at least 5.5 micrograms per sample, was extracted from PBMCs with Trizol reagent. Naive CD45RAhigh/CD27high T cell percentages were measured by flow cytometry on a PBMC aliquot from every donor. CDR3 length: 15 amino acids, cysteine to phenylalanine. Only the CDR3 region is kept as DNA, spanning 45 bases read in frame from base 1. Trimming removed 1 base from V and 7 bases from J, leaving 16 bases between the germline ends. CDR1 is given as SEHNR and CDR2 as FQNEAQ, both from the germline V gene (reference sequence).

The library was produced with 5' RACE. The listed sequencing device is Illumina HiSeq 2500. A second PCR of roughly 7 to 11 cycles was performed with a sample-barcoded 5' primer and a J-beta primer mix. Each TCR beta cDNA molecule received a unique molecular identifier from a template-switch 5' adaptor carrying 12 random nucleotides. Each sample yielded at least 3 million CDR3-containing paired-end reads. All of the RNA was converted into first-strand cDNA using the Mint cDNA synthesis kit, with a TRBC-specific oligonucleotide serving as the primer. Following uracil-DNA glycosylase treatment, all cDNA underwent a first 18-cycle PCR with the universal primers M1SS and BC2_uni_R. The paper's data handling went like this. Normalization of each sample was performed by random selection of 1 million high-quality reads, each carrying a distinct molecular identifier. Reads with shared molecular identifiers were discarded instead of being binned into consensus sequences. CDR3 identification, clonotype clustering and error correction used MiTCR with a Q25 quality threshold and the strictest error-elimination algorithm. A nonparametric unseen species model using Euler transformation provided a lower-bound estimate of total TCR beta diversity. TCRdb reanalyzed the raw reads on its own, using fastp at Q25 for trimming and MiXCR for clone calling, and kept in-frame beta chains. All rows with the same CDR3 protein become a single entry with the most common DNA and genes. TCRdb's processing, not the authors' own work, is the source of the V and J calls. Here the sample has hundreds of thousands of distinct CDR3 sequences; 60% to 80% occur a single time. The ten largest clones represent about a quarter of the sample.

The TCR comes from a man aged 25-45 years in good health. This sequence uses TRBV7-9 and TRBJ2-5; the D gene may be TRBD1 or TRBD2, since each aligns over 5 bases. The specimen sequenced was blood. The CDR3 in this case is CASSLGDLFFGTQYF. The nucleotide sequence reads TGTGCCAGCAGCTTAGGGGACCTGTTTTTCGGGACCCAGTACTTC.